This is a list of T cell receptor beta chains from one sample in a study of beta chain features in type 1 diabetes. The assay was immunoSEQ multiplex PCR, and TCRdb's table has in-frame clones only and misses some. The top ten clones hold over 0.04% of a sample with 450,000 or so clones, 9.5% to 12% of them seen once. Material: naive CD4+ T cells from blood. These receptors were collected from a young woman in good health. CDR3s include the opening cysteine and the closing phenylalanine or tryptophan. The D gene is left open where the match is weak. Clone size is stated in some rows and not others, as once, few, many or a class when expanded.

length	J	size	V	D	CDR3	DNA
13	TRBJ1-2	few	TRBV11-2	.	CASSTQGNYGYTF	TGTGCCAGCAGCACGCAAGGAAACTATGGCTACACCTTC
16	TRBJ2-3	few	TRBV7-3	.	CASSFGWGRESDTQYF	TGTGCCAGCAGCTTTGGGTGGGGCAGGGAATCGGATACGCAGTATTTT
12	TRBJ2-3	few	TRBV5-1	.	CASSLSSDTQYF	TGCGCCAGCAGCTTGTCGTCGGATACGCAGTATTTT
14	TRBJ2-7	few	TRBV5-1	.	CASSVDPNASEQYF	TGCGCCAGCAGCGTAGACCCAAATGCCTCCGAGCAGTACTTC
14	TRBJ2-3	few	TRBV2	.	CASSDSASTDTQYF	TGTGCCAGCAGTGATTCAGCCTCCACAGATACGCAGTATTTT
10	TRBJ1-4	few	TRBV7-4	.	CEEPRWDKFF	TGTGAAGAGCCCCGTTGGGATAAGTTTTTT
13	TRBJ2-2	few	TRBV7-9	.	CASSPGRGGELFF	TGTGCCAGCAGCCCCGGCCGGGGCGGGGAGCTGTTTTTT
15	TRBJ2-5	.	TRBV28	.	CASSFGRVLRETQYF	TGTGCCAGCAGTTTCGGCAGGGTATTGCGGGAGACCCAGTACTTC
17	TRBJ2-2	once	TRBV4-3	.	CASSQEDWNRPAGELFF	TGCGCCAGCAGCCAAGAAGATTGGAACCGGCCAGCCGGGGAGCTGTTTTTT
16	TRBJ2-1	few	TRBV5-1	TRBD2	CASSLQALAGYNEQFF	TGCGCCAGCAGCTTGCAAGCCTTAGCGGGGTACAATGAGCAGTTCTTC
13	TRBJ1-2	few	TRBV5-1	.	CASSLSTNYGYTF	TGCGCCAGCAGTTTGAGTACTAACTATGGCTACACCTTC
14	TRBJ2-7	few	TRBV18	.	CASSEEKRSHEQYF	TGTGCCAGCTCCGAGGAAAAGAGATCTCACGAGCAGTACTTC
17	TRBJ2-1	few	TRBV7-2	TRBD2	CASSRPLTGTSANEQFF	TGTGCCAGCAGCCGGCCCCTAACCGGGACTAGTGCAAATGAGCAGTTCTTC
14	TRBJ2-3	few	TRBV6-5	.	CASSYSEGTDTQYF	TGTGCCAGCAGTTACTCAGAGGGCACAGATACGCAGTATTTT
15	TRBJ2-5	few	TRBV29-1	TRBD1	CSVFGTGVAQETQYF	TGCAGCGTTTTCGGGACAGGGGTGGCTCAAGAGACCCAGTACTTC
14	TRBJ2-5	.	TRBV5-1	TRBD1	CASSVGQGAGTQYF	TGCGCCAGCAGCGTGGGACAGGGGGCCGGGACCCAGTACTTC
15	TRBJ2-2	.	TRBV5-6	.	CASSLMGRDTGELFF	TGTGCCAGCAGCTTGATGGGACGGGACACCGGGGAGCTGTTTTTT
13	TRBJ2-5	.	TRBV5-1	.	CASSFGVQETQYF	TGCGCCAGCAGCTTTGGGGTCCAAGAGACCCAGTACTTC
15	TRBJ2-2	few	TRBV9	TRBD1	CASSTGTGFLGELFF	TGTGCCAGCAGCACCGGGACAGGGTTCCTCGGGGAGCTGTTTTTT
12	TRBJ2-3	few	TRBV25-1	TRBD2	CASSASGKTQYF	TGTGCCAGCAGTGCTAGCGGCAAGACGCAGTATTTT
14	TRBJ2-1	many	TRBV7-2	TRBD2	CASSPAGGSDEQFF	TGTGCCAGCAGCCCTGCTGGCGGGAGCGATGAGCAGTTCTTC
13	TRBJ2-1	.	TRBV7-3	TRBD1	CASSLLQGNEQFF	TGTGCCAGCAGCTTACTACAGGGGAATGAGCAGTTCTTC
15	TRBJ2-3	.	TRBV21-1	.	CASSMGGRGTDTQYF	TGTGCCAGCAGCATGGGGGGACGGGGGACAGATACGCAGTATTTT
15	TRBJ2-3	.	TRBV2	TRBD2	CASSEGSGGTDTQYF	TGTGCCAGCAGTGAGGGTAGCGGGGGCACAGATACGCAGTATTTT
14	TRBJ2-7	few	TRBV7-9	TRBD1	CASSSGTGVYEQYF	TGTGCCAGCAGCTCCGGGACAGGGGTGTACGAGCAGTACTTC
13	TRBJ1-1	.	TRBV29-1	.	CSGSQGTYTQAFF	TGCAGCGGGTCACAGGGAACCTACACGCAAGCTTTCTTT
13	TRBJ1-4	.	TRBV2	.	CASSVRGDEKLFF	TGTGCCAGCAGTGTCCGGGGGGATGAAAAACTGTTTTTT
12	TRBJ2-7	.	TRBV18	.	CASSQAGYEQYF	TGTGCCAGCTCACAGGCGGGATACGAGCAGTACTTC
17	TRBJ2-5	.	TRBV7-2	.	CASSLRFGQGYEETQYF	TGTGCCAGCAGCTTAAGGTTCGGGCAGGGGTACGAAGAGACCCAGTACTTC
13	TRBJ1-2	.	TRBV11-3	.	CASSLGWNYGYTF	TGTGCCAGCAGCTTAGGGTGGAACTATGGCTACACCTTC
12	TRBJ2-3	few	TRBV7-2	.	CASSLAGYTQYF	TGTGCCAGCAGCTTGGCCGGCTATACGCAGTATTTT
17	TRBJ2-1	.	TRBV5-1	TRBD2	CASSLGLAGGPYNEQFF	TGCGCCAGCAGCTTGGGACTAGCGGGGGGTCCCTACAATGAGCAGTTCTTC
14	TRBJ1-2	once	TRBV9	.	CASSVDGTNYGYTF	TGTGCCAGCAGCGTAGACGGGACCAACTATGGCTACACCTTC
15	TRBJ2-5	.	TRBV7-9	TRBD1	CASILWDRAKETQYF	TGTGCCAGCATCTTGTGGGACAGGGCAAAAGAGACCCAGTACTTC
16	TRBJ2-7	.	TRBV18	.	CASSPMAVRSSPGEYF	TGTGCCAGCTCACCAATGGCGGTCAGGTCTTCTCCGGGCGAGTACTTC
14	TRBJ2-5	.	TRBV9	.	CASSAQPGQETQYF	TGTGCCAGCAGCGCACAACCGGGCCAAGAGACCCAGTACTTC
14	TRBJ1-4	few	TRBV6-1	TRBD1	CASSLVPGQGSGFF	TGTGCCAGCAGCCTCGTCCCGGGACAGGGTTCGGGTTTTTTT
16	TRBJ2-3	few	TRBV4-1	TRBD2	CASSQVAGGSADTQYF	TGCGCCAGCAGCCAAGTGGCGGGAGGGTCGGCAGATACGCAGTATTTT
16	TRBJ1-1	few	TRBV18	.	CASSPTQQGRGTEAFF	TGTGCCAGCTCACCAACACAACAGGGTCGTGGCACTGAAGCTTTCTTT
14	TRBJ1-1	.	TRBV7-9	.	CASSRGAMNTEAFF	TGTGCCAGCAGCAGGGGTGCCATGAACACTGAAGCTTTCTTT
14	TRBJ1-3	few	TRBV15	TRBD1	CATSITGTGLAIYF	TGTGCCACCAGCATAACCGGGACAGGTTTGGCCATATATTTT
15	TRBJ2-1	few	TRBV7-2	TRBD2	CASSQRIAGQVEQFF	TGTGCCAGCAGCCAACGGATAGCGGGACAAGTTGAGCAGTTCTTC
13	TRBJ2-1	few	TRBV7-2	.	CASSLGPVDEQFF	TGTGCCAGCAGCCTGGGGCCCGTCGATGAGCAGTTCTTC
16	TRBJ2-7	.	TRBV7-2	TRBD2	CASSLGWLAGAHEQYF	TGTGCCAGCAGCTTAGGTTGGCTAGCGGGAGCCCACGAGCAGTACTTC
19	TRBJ2-2	once	TRBV28	.	CASSLYPGRGTPNTGELFF	TGTGCCAGCAGTTTATATCCCGGGAGAGGGACCCCGAACACCGGGGAGCTGTTTTTT
15	TRBJ2-3	few	TRBV7-2	TRBD2	CASSYAAGGTDTQYF	TGTGCCAGCAGCTACGCAGCGGGGGGCACAGATACGCAGTATTTT
12	TRBJ1-1	.	TRBV10-2	.	CASLSPGTEAFF	TGCGCCAGTCTTTCCCCGGGCACTGAAGCTTTCTTT
14	TRBJ2-4	many	TRBV13	.	CASSPRVAKNIQYF	TGTGCCAGCAGCCCAAGGGTTGCCAAAAACATTCAGTACTTC
14	TRBJ1-3	few	TRBV7-9	TRBD1	CASSLRRGPDTIYF	TGTGCCAGCAGCTTACGCAGGGGGCCGGACACCATATATTTT
16	TRBJ2-5	few	TRBV12-5	.	CASGLVGGTGQETQYF	TGTGCTAGTGGTTTGGTAGGCGGTACAGGTCAAGAGACCCAGTACTTC
15	TRBJ2-5	.	TRBV23-1	.	CASSRGDKAAETQYF	TGCGCCAGCAGTCGTGGGGACAAGGCCGCAGAGACCCAGTACTTC